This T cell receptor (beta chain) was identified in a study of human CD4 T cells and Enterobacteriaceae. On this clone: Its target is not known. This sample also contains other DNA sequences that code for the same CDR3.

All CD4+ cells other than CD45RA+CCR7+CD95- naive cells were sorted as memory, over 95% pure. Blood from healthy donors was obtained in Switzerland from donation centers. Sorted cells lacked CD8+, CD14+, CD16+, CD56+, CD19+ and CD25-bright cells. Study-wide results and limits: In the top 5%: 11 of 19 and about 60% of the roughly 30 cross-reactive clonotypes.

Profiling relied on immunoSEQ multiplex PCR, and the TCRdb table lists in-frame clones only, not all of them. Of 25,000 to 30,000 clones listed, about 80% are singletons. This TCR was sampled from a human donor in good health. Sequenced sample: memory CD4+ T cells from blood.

The CDR3 is CASSLQGYNQPQHF. In nucleotides, the CDR3 is TGTGCCAGCAGCCTACAGGGTTACAATCAGCCCCAGCATTTT. The chain carries TRBV5-4 and TRBJ1-5; a weak D match, TRBD1 (6 bases). This CDR3 contains 14 residues. Germline V CDR1 and CDR2: SGHNT, YYREEE (reference sequence). Between the trimmed V and J ends, which lost 4 bases and 3 bases, there was a span of 11 bases.